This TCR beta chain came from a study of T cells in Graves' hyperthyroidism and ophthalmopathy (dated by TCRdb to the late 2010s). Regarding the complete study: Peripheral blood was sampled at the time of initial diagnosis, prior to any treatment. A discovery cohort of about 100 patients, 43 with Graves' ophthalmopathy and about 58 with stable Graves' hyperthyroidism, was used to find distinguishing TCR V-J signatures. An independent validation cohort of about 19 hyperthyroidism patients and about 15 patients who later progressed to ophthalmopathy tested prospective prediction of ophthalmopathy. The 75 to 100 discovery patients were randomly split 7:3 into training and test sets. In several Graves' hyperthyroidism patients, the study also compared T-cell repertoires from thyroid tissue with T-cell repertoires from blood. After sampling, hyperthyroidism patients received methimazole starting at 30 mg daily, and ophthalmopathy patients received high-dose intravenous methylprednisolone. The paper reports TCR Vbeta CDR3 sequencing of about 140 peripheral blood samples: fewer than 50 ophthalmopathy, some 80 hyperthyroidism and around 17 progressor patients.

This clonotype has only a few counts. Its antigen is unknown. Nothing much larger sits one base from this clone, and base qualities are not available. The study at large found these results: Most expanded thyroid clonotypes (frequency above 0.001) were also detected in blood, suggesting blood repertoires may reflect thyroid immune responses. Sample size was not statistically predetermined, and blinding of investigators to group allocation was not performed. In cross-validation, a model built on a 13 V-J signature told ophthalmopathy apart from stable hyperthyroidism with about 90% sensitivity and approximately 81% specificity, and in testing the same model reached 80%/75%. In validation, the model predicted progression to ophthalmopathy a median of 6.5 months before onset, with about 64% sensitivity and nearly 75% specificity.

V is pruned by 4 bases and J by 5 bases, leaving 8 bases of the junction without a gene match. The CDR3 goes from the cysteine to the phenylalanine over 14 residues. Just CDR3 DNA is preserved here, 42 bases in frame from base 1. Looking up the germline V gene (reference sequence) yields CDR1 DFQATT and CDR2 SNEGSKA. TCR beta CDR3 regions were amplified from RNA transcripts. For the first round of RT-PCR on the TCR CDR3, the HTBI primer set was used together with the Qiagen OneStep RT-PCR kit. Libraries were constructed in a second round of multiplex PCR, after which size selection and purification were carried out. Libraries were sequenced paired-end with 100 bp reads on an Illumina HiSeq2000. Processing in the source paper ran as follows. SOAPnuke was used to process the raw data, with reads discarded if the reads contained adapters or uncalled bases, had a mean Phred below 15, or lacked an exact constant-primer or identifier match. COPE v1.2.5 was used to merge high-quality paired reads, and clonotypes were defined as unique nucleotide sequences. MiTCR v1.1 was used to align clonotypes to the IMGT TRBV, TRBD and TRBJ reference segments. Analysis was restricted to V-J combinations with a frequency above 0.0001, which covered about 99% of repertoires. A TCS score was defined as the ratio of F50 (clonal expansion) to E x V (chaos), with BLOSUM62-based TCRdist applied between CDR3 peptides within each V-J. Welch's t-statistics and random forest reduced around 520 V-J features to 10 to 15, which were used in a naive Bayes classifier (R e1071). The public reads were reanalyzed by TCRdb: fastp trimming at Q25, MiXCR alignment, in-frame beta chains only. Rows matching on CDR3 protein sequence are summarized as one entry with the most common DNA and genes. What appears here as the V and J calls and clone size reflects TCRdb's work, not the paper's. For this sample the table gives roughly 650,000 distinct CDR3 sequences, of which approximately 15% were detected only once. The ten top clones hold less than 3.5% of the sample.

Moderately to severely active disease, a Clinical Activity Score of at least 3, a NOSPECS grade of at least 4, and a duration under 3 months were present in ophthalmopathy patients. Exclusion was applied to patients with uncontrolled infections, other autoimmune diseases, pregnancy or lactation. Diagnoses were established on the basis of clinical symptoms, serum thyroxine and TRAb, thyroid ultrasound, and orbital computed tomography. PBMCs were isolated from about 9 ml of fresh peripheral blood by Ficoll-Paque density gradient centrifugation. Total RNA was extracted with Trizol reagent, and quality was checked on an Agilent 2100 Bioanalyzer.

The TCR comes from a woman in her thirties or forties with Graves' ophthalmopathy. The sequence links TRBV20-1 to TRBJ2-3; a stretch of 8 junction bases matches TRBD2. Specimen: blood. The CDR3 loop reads CSAITGGWGDTQYF. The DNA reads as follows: TGCAGTGCTATAACGGGAGGGTGGGGAGATACGCAGTATTTT.